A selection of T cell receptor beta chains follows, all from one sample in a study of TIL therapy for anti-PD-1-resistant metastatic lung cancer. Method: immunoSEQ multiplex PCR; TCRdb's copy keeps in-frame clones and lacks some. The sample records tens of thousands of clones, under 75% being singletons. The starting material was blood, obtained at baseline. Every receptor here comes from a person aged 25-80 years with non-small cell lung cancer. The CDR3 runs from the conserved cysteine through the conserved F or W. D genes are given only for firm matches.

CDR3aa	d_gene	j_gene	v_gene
CASSPLGGNTPRGYTF	-	TRBJ1-2	TRBV4-2
CASTPGLAGNEQFF	TRBD2	TRBJ2-1	TRBV19
CASTTTGGPDTQYF	TRBD2	TRBJ2-3	TRBV6-1
CASSSPGTEAFF	-	TRBJ1-1	TRBV28
CASNERGNTGELFF	-	TRBJ2-2	TRBV6-6
CASSTGTGGENEQFF	TRBD1	TRBJ2-1	TRBV6-6
CASSLWAGNQPQHF	-	TRBJ1-5	TRBV27
CAWSAGVGRGTDTQYF	-	TRBJ2-3	TRBV30
CASSRWGLEAFF	-	TRBJ1-1	TRBV5-6
CASSLGLAGGPSSQYF	TRBD2	TRBJ2-5	TRBV5-4
CASSPLAGGPVDEQFF	TRBD2	TRBJ2-1	TRBV18
CASSPPTGGMNTQYF	TRBD1	TRBJ2-3	TRBV7-9
CASSFFRGTYEQYF	-	TRBJ2-7	TRBV5-1
CASSLGVASSYNSPLHF	-	TRBJ1-6	TRBV5-1
CAWSYSGGTDTQYF	-	TRBJ2-3	TRBV30
CASSMRTGDYGYTF	TRBD1	TRBJ1-2	TRBV19